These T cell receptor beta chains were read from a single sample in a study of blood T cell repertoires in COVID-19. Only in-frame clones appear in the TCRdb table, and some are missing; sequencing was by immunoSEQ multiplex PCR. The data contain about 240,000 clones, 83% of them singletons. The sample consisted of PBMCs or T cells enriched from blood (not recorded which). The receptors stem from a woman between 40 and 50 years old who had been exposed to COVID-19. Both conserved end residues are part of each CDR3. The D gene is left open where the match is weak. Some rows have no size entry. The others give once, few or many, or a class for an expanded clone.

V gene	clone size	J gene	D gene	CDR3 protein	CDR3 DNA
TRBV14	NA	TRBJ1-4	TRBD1	CASSQRTGGLKGEEKLFF	TGTGCCAGCAGCCAACGGACAGGGGGCCTAAAAGGGGAGGAAAAACTGTTTTTT
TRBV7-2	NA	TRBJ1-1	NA	CASSSTGSLEAFF	TGTGCCAGCAGCTCGACAGGTAGCCTTGAAGCTTTCTTT
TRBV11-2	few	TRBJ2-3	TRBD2	CASSLDWGLAGSTDTQYF	TGTGCCAGCAGCTTAGATTGGGGACTAGCGGGGAGTACAGATACGCAGTATTTT
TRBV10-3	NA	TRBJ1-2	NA	CAISESFYGYTF	TGTGCCATCAGTGAAAGCTTCTATGGCTACACCTTC
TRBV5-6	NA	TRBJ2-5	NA	CASSLDGYLSGTQYF	TGTGCCAGCAGCTTGGATGGCTACCTCTCAGGGACCCAGTACTTC
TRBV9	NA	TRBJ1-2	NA	CASSQTGRDGYTF	TGTGCCAGCAGCCAGACAGGAAGAGATGGCTACACCTTC
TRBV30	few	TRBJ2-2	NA	CAWSSAGDTGELFF	TGTGCCTGGAGTTCGGCAGGGGACACCGGGGAGCTGTTTTTT
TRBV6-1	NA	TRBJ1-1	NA	CASSDQGWGNTEAFF	TGTGCCAGCAGTGACCAGGGCTGGGGGAACACTGAAGCTTTCTTT
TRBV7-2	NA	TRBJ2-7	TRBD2	CASSLAWSGGTGEQYF	TGTGCCAGCAGCTTAGCGTGGAGCGGGGGTACGGGCGAGCAGTACTTC
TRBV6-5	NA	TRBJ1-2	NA	CASRNKRGDYGYTF	TGTGCCAGCAGAAACAAAAGGGGTGACTATGGCTACACCTTC
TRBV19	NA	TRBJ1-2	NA	CASSIVGQLGSLGYGYTF	TGTGCCAGTAGTATCGTTGGACAGTTGGGGTCTTTAGGCTATGGCTACACCTTC
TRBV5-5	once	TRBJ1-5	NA	CASGTSGNNQPQHF	TGTGCCAGCGGGACTTCAGGCAACAATCAGCCCCAGCATTTT
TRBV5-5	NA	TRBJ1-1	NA	CASSLSTASTEAFF	TGTGCCAGCAGCTTGTCGACTGCGAGCACTGAAGCTTTCTTT
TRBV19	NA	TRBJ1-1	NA	CASRYPGLLNTEAFF	TGTGCCAGTAGATACCCGGGACTCCTGAACACTGAAGCTTTCTTT
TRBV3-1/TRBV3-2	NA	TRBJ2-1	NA	CASSLRQFHNEQFF	TGTGCCAGCAGCCTTCGACAGTTTCACAATGAGCAGTTCTTC
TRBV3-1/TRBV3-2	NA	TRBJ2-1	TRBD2	CASSQEGGTEQFF	TGTGCCAGCAGCCAAGAGGGGGGGACTGAGCAGTTCTTC
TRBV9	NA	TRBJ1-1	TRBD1	CASSDPGQAVTEAFF	TGTGCCAGCAGCGACCCCGGACAGGCGGTCACTGAAGCTTTCTTT
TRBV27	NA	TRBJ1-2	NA	CASRRGGGSYGYTF	TGTGCCAGCAGGCGGGGGGGCGGGAGCTATGGCTACACCTTC
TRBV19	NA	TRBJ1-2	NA	CASNLGGRANYGYTF	TGTGCCAGTAACCTAGGGGGTCGGGCTAACTATGGCTACACCTTC
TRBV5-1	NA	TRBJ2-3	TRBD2	CASSLAGSGGTDTQYF	TGCGCCAGCAGCTTGGCCGGGAGCGGGGGGACAGATACGCAGTATTTT
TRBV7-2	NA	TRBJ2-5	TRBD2	CASSTLAGQETQYF	TGTGCCAGCAGCACATTAGCGGGGCAAGAGACCCAGTACTTC
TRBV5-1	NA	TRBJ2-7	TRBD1	CASSWERTGYEQYF	TGCGCCAGCAGCTGGGAAAGGACAGGGTACGAGCAGTACTTC
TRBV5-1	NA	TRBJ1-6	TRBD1	CASSLTGQPNSPLHF	TGCGCCAGCAGCTTGACGGGACAGCCTAATTCACCCCTCCACTTT
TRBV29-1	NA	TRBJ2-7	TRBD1	CSAGTGSSYEQYF	TGCAGCGCCGGGACAGGGAGTTCCTACGAGCAGTACTTC
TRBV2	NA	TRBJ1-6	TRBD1	CASTRQGVNSPLHF	TGTGCCAGCACCCGACAGGGGGTCAATTCACCCCTCCACTTT
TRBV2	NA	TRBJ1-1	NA	CASSGETGQPNTEAFF	TGTGCCAGCAGTGGGGAAACCGGACAGCCGAACACTGAAGCTTTCTTT
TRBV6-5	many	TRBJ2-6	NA	CASSSQATGANVLTF	TGTGCCAGCAGTTCACAGGCCACTGGGGCCAACGTCCTGACTTTC
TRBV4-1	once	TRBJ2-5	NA	CASSQDGGGNQETQYF	TGCGCCAGCAGCCAAGATGGCGGAGGGAACCAAGAGACCCAGTACTTC
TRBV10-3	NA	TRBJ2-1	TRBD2	CAISEGRVAGDSSYNEQFF	TGTGCCATCAGTGAGGGACGTGTAGCGGGGGATTCCTCCTACAATGAGCAGTTCTTC
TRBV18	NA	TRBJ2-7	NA	CASSPGSDGRVEQYF	TGTGCCAGCTCACCGGGATCGGACGGGCGGGTCGAGCAGTACTTC
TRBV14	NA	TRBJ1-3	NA	CASSKEYRSSGNTIYF	TGTGCCAGCAGCAAAGAGTACAGGAGCTCTGGAAACACCATATATTTT
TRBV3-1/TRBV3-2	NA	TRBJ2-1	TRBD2	CASSQGSGNEQFF	TGTGCCAGCAGCCAAGGTAGCGGGAATGAGCAGTTCTTC
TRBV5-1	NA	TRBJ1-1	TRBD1	CASRTGTGATEAFF	TGCGCCAGCAGAACCGGGACAGGGGCTACTGAAGCTTTCTTT